The T cell receptor (beta chain) under discussion was sequenced for a study of shared clonotypes between healthy human individuals. Samples underwent the assay at deep level. The protocol was immunoSEQ multiplex PCR, while the TCRdb copy is restricted to in-frame clones and leaves out a portion. This sample carries roughly 570,000 clones, 95% to 98% of them seen once, and the ten largest clones take 0.3%. Naive CD8 cells, CD45RO-negative and positively selected for CCR7, excluded terminally differentiated effector memory CD45RA+ cells. Sequencing was carried out using naive CD8+ T cells sorted from blood. The TCR comes from a man aged 25-45 years in good health.

The CDR3 loop is CASSMGTGNQETQYF. The CDR3 DNA reads TGTGCCAGTAGTATGGGGACAGGGAACCAAGAGACCCAGTACTTC. The gene calls are TRBV19 and TRBJ2-5, with TRBD1 identical over 9 bases. The CDR3 is 15 amino acids. Germline V CDR1 and CDR2: LNHDA, SQIVND (reference sequence). V trimming: 3 bases; J trimming: 0 bases; junction bases outside the gene matches: 2.